This TCR beta chain was captured in a study of T cell repertoires in cytomegalovirus infection. About this clonotype itself: Its target is not known.

Trimming shortened V by 0 bases and J by 3 bases, and 11 bases separated the two germline ends. The CDR3 extends over 15 amino acids. CDR1 is SGHVS, CDR2 FQNEAQ, per germline. Study-wide findings and caveats: HLA-C-restricted CMV-specific TCR beta clonotypes were dominant in the ex vivo response.

TCRdb reanalysed the reads using MiXCR and keeps one entry per CDR3 protein. The data show approximately 630,000 distinct CDR3 sequences, roughly a quarter seen once. Source material: CD8+ T cells from PBMCs. This receptor was obtained from a human donor in good health (CMV status not recorded). Some clones in this sample may be carry-over from other donors' samples. The J gene is TRBJ1-1, the V gene TRBV7-8, with D possibly being TRBD1 (5 bases). The chain's CDR3 is CASSLASGGHTEAFF. CDR3 sequence (DNA): TGTGCCAGCAGCTTAGCGTCCGGGGGTCACACTGAAGCTTTCTTT.